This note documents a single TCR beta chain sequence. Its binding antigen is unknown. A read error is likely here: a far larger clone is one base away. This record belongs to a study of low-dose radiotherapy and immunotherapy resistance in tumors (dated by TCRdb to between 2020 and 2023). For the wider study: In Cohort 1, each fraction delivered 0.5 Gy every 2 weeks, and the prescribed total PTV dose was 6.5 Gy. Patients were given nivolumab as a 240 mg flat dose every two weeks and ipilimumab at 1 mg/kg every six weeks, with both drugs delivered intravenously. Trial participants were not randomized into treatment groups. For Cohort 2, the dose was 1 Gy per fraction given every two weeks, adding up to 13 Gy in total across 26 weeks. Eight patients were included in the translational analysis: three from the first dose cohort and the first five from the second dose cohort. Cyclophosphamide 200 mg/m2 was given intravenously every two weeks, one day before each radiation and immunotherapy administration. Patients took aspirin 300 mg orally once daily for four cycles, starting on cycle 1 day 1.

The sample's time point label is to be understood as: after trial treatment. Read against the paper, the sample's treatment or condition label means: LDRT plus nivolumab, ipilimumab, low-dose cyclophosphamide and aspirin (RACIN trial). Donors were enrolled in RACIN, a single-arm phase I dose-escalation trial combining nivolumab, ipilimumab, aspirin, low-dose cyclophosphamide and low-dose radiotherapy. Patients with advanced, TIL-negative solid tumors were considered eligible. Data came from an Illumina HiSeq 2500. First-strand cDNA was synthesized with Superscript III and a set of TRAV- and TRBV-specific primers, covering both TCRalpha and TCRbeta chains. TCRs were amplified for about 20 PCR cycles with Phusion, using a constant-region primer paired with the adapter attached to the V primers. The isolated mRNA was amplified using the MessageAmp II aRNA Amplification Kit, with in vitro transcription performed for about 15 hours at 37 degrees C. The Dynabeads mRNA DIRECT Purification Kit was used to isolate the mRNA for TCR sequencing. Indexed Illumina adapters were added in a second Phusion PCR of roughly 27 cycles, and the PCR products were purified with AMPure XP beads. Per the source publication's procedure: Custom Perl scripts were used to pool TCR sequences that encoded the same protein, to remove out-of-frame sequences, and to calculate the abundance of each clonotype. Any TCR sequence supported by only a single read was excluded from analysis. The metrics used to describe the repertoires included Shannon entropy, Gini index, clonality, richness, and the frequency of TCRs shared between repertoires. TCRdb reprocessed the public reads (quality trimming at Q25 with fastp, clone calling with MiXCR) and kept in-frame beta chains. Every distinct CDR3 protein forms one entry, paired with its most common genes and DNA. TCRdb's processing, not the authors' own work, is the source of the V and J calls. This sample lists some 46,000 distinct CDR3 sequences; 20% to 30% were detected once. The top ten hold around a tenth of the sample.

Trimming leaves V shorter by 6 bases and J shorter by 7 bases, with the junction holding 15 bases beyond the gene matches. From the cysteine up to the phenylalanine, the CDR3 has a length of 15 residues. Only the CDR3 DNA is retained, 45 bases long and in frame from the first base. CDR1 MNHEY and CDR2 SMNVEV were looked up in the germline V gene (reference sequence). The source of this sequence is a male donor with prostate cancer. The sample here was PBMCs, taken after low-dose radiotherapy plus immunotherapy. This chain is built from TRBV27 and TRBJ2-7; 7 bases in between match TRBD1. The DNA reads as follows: TGTGCCAGCAGCCGACAGGGCCTCTCCTACAATGAGCAGTACTTC. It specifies CASSRQGLSYNEQYF.